What follows are 12 T cell receptor beta chains derived from one specimen sequenced in a study of blood T cells in healthy people across ages (dated by TCRdb to about 2015). The library was built by means of 5' RACE. Sequencing relied on an Illumina HiSeq 2500. A second PCR of about 6 to 11 cycles was run with a J-beta primer mix and a sample-barcoded 5' primer. TCRdb's own reprocessing of the public reads used fastp at Q25 and MiXCR and kept productive beta chains. Identical CDR3 protein sequences are pooled into one entry, listed with their most common genes and DNA. Present in this sample are 790,000 or so distinct CDR3 sequences, around 45% of which were seen just once. The ten largest clones capture over 15% of the sample. The specimen was blood. The source of these receptors is a man at least 80 years old in good health.

This clonotype appeared a few times. This chain joins TRBV6-1 and TRBJ2-7; 9 bases match TRBD2. This CDR3 is built from 13 residues. With V trimmed by 7 bases and J by 5 bases, 6 bases remained unmatched. Germline-derived CDR1 and CDR2 are MNHNS and SASEGT. The CDR3 DNA reads TGTGCCAGCACTATACGGACTAGCGACGAGCAGTACTTC. As protein: CASTIRTSDEQYF.

This clonotype was counted once. The rearrangement links TRBV28 to TRBJ2-1; the match to TRBD1 covers 7 bases. V dropped 10 bases and J dropped 4; count of bases not matched to a gene: 16. This CDR3 is 16 amino acids long. CDR1 is MDHEN and CDR2 is SYDVKM in the germline V gene. CDR3 sequence reads: CATLIRGTDLYNEQFF. The CDR3 bases are TGTGCCACCCTTATAAGGGGGACAGACTTGTACAATGAGCAGTTCTTC. Looking up the rest from reference TRBV28 and TRBJ2-1 gives the full variable domain: DVKVTQSSRYLVKRTGEKVFLECVQDMDHENMFWYRQDPGLGLRLIYFSYDVKMKEKGDIPEGYSVSREKKERFSLILESASTNQTSMYLCATLIRGTDLYNEQFFGPGTRLTVL.

The rearrangement links TRBV29-1 to TRBJ2-3; 8 bases align to TRBD2. The CDR3 extends over 14 amino acids. Looked up from germline, CDR1 is SQVTM and CDR2 is ANQGSEA. This CDR3 is CSSTGSGGPDTQYF. The DNA for the CDR3 is TGCAGTTCGACCGGGAGCGGGGGACCAGATACGCAGTATTTT.

The chain carries TRBV6-6 and TRBJ1-1; D remains ambiguous. The CDR3 contains 10 residues. Germline loops: CDR1 MNHNY, CDR2 SVGAGI (reference sequence). Trimming took 8 bases from V and 8 from J, leaving 9 bases between them. As DNA, the CDR3 is TGTGCCAGCTCTCTGCAGGAAGCTTTCTTT. This gives the protein CASSLQEAFF.

This clonotype appeared a few times. The chain couples TRBV7-2 to TRBJ2-3, with 11 bases aligning to TRBD2. This CDR3 comprises 18 residues. Germline values: CDR1 SGHTA, CDR2 FQGNSA. V gave up 1 base and J gave up 1 base; unmatched junction bases: 7. The CDR3 sequence: CASSLVSPSGRRTDTQYF. The CDR3 DNA reads as TGTGCCAGCAGCTTAGTTTCCCCTAGCGGGAGGCGCACAGATACGCAGTATTTT.

The chain employs TRBV7-2 and TRBJ1-4; the D is unclear. The CDR3 has 14 residues. Per the germline V gene, CDR1 is SGHTA and CDR2 is FQGNSA. The V end was cut by 3 bases, the J end by 7 bases, with 12 bases between. The CDR3 loop reads CASSFSRMGEKLFF. For the CDR3, the DNA is TGTGCCAGCAGCTTTAGCAGGATGGGTGAAAAACTGTTTTTT.

The genes are TRBV9 and TRBJ2-2, with 7 bases identical to TRBD2. Germline V gives CDR1 SGDLS, CDR2 YYNGEE. V lost 2 bases to trimming and J lost 1 base; unmatched junction nucleotides: 2. The CDR3 sequence is 15 residues long. CDR3 region: CASSVASGNTGELFF. CDR3 sequence (DNA): TGTGCCAGCAGCGTTGCTAGCGGGAACACCGGGGAGCTGTTTTTT. The variable domain in full, with the rest retrieved from reference TRBV9 and TRBJ2-2, is DSGVTQTPKHLITATGQRVTLRCSPRSGDLSVYWYQQSLDQGLQFLIQYYNGEERAKGNILERFSAQQFPDLHSELNLSSLELGDSALYFCASSVASGNTGELFFGEGSRLTVL.

The CDR3 here is CASSGRGLKGNTEAFF. The CDR3 coding sequence is TGTGCCAGCAGCGGTCGCGGACTGAAGGGAAACACTGAAGCTTTCTTT. J is TRBJ1-1 and V is TRBV9, with no clear D. With 3 bases removed from V and 2 bases from J, the gap between germline ends came to 17 bases. From germline, CDR1 is SGDLS and CDR2 YYNGEE. This CDR3 has 16 residues.

J is TRBJ1-2 and V is TRBV20-1; D is unresolved. CDR1 and CDR2 from the germline V gene are DFQATT and SNEGSKA (reference sequence). The CDR3 contains 14 residues. Trimming shortened V by 0 bases and J by 6 bases, and 14 bases separated the two germline ends. CDR3 nucleotide sequence: TGCAGTGCTAGAGATCCCGGGGATACGAATGGCTACACCTTC. Its translation is CSARDPGDTNGYTF.

This clonotype turned up a few times. The chain has TRBV24-1 and TRBJ2-5; D ambiguous. The CDR3 consists of 12 residues. Per germline, CDR1 KGHDR and CDR2 SFDVKD. Trimming took off 0 bases at V and 5 bases at J, with 3 bases between the two ends. CDR3 in DNA: TGTGCCACCAGTGATTTGCTCGAGACCCAGTACTTC. Its translation is CATSDLLETQYF.

This clonotype was picked up many times. The chain joins TRBV27 to TRBJ2-5; TRBD2 matches at 7 bases. Germline CDR1 and CDR2: MNHEY and SMNVEV (reference sequence). This CDR3 has 14 amino acids. The junction had 8 bases not matched to a gene; V was cut back by 5 bases and J by 5 bases. The DNA of the CDR3 is TGTGCCAGCAGTCGACTAGCAGCTGGCGAGACCCAGTACTTC. Translated, it gives CASSRLAAGETQYF.

This chain connects TRBV4-2 to TRBJ2-7; 11 positions match TRBD2. J was trimmed by 2 bases and V by 2 bases; bases with no gene match: 11. CDR3 size: 18 residues. Germline V lookup: CDR1 LGHNA, CDR2 YNFKEQ. DNA for the CDR3: TGTGCCAGCAGCCAATTGCAGATAGGGACTAGCGGTACCTACGAGCAGTACTTC. Protein: CASSQLQIGTSGTYEQYF.